One sample yielded the 27 T cell receptor beta chains listed below, sequenced in a study of beta chain features in type 1 diabetes. Investigators reverse transcribed all isolated RNA, so they sequenced expressed TCRB transcripts. Assay used: immunoSEQ multiplex PCR; TCRdb lists only in-frame clones, some missing. The sample contains some 410,000 clones, roughly 11% of which appear only once. What was sequenced was naive CD4+ T cells from blood. These receptor sequences come from a young woman in good health.

This clone was detected only a few times. The chain employs TRBV29-1 and TRBJ2-1; D uncertain. Trimming removed 3 bases at V and 0 bases at J, with 9 bases between. This CDR3 contains 14 residues. Per the germline V gene, CDR1 is SQVTM and CDR2 is ANQGSEA. CDR3 residues: CSVDQVSSYNEQFF. The CDR3, as DNA: TGCAGCGTTGACCAGGTTAGCTCCTACAATGAGCAGTTCTTC.

This clone appeared a few times. The rearrangement links TRBV7-9 to TRBJ1-1; possibly TRBD1 for D (6 bases). Trimming stripped 5 bases from V and 3 bases from J, with 10 bases between. This CDR3 region has 13 residues. Germline V gene data show CDR1 as SEHNR and CDR2 as FQNEAQ (reference sequence). CDR3 sequence reads: CASSPGGDTEAFF. Here the CDR3 DNA reads TGTGCCAGCAGCCCCGGGGGCGACACTGAAGCTTTCTTT.

This clone was picked up many times. The gene calls are TRBV30 and TRBJ2-2; a possible D gene is TRBD2 (6 bases). This CDR3 is built from 14 residues. Deletions cut 7 bases from V and 3 bases from J, with 15 bases between. From germline, CDR1 is GTSNPN and CDR2 SVGIG (reference sequence). Written as DNA, the CDR3 is TGTGCCTCCTCAGCGGGCTTGTACACCGGGGAGCTGTTTTTT. This encodes CASSAGLYTGELFF.

The chain employs TRBV5-6 and TRBJ1-5; TRBD1 might be the D (6 bases). Trimming removed 3 bases at V and 3 bases at J, with 10 bases between. This CDR3 comprises 14 residues. Germline V gives CDR1 SGHDT, CDR2 YYEEEE. Here the CDR3 reads CASSYGTHNQPQHF. Here the CDR3 DNA reads TGTGCCAGCAGCTACGGGACACACAATCAGCCCCAGCATTTT.

CDR3: CASSQGGGLGDYGYTF. The CDR3 nucleotides read TGTGCCAGCAGCCAAGGTGGCGGGTTAGGCGACTATGGCTACACCTTC. The chain is built from TRBV4-2 and TRBJ1-2; D not resolved. The CDR3 runs 16 residues. V was clipped by 1 base and J by 3 bases, with 15 bases between them. CDR1 and CDR2 (germline): LGHNA, YNFKEQ.

The chain is built from TRBV6-5 and TRBJ1-1; D not certain. V lost 0 bases and J 0 bases, leaving 8 bases between the germline ends. CDR3 length: 15 residues. Per the germline V gene, CDR1 is MNHEY and CDR2 is SVGAGI. The DNA for the CDR3 is TGTGCCAGCAGTTACTCGTCCAGGATGAACACTGAAGCTTTCTTT. It translates to CASSYSSRMNTEAFF.

This clone was recorded a few times. This sequence joins TRBV7-2 and TRBJ2-5, with a possible D match to TRBD1 (5 bases). This CDR3 comprises 13 residues. The V end was cut by 6 bases, the J end by 5 bases, with 13 bases between. The germline V gene encodes CDR1 SGHTA and CDR2 FQGNSA. CDR3 nucleotide sequence: TGTGCCAGCAGACAGGATCTATGGGAGACCCAGTACTTC. Protein: CASRQDLWETQYF.

The V gene is TRBV25-1, the J gene TRBJ1-1, with D possibly TRBD1 on 5 matching bases. Germline V gene data show CDR1 as MGHDK and CDR2 as SYGVNS. This CDR3 contains 16 residues. V was trimmed by 0 bases and J by 1 base, leaving 12 bases between them. The CDR3 nucleotides are TGTGCCAGCAGTGAATATCCGGGACGGCAGAACACTGAAGCTTTCTTT. The encoded protein is CASSEYPGRQNTEAFF.

This clone was counted between two and nine times. The rearrangement joins TRBV7-9 to TRBJ1-4; no clear D gene. The CDR3 loop spans 14 amino acids. Trimming took off 5 bases at V and 0 bases at J, with 7 bases between the two ends. Germline lookup yields CDR1 SEHNR and CDR2 FQNEAQ (reference sequence). CDR3 sequence: CASSGDATNEKLFF. CDR3 bases: TGTGCCAGCAGCGGAGATGCAACTAATGAAAAACTGTTTTTT. The full variable domain, rest sourced from reference TRBV7-9 and TRBJ1-4, is DTGVSQNPRHKITKRGQNVTFRCDPISEHNRLYWYRQTLGQGPEFLTYFQNEAQLEKSRLLSDRFSAERPKGSFSTLEIQRTEQGDSAMYLCASSGDATNEKLFFGSGTQLSVL.

This clone has only a few counts. V usage is TRBV6-5 and J usage is TRBJ2-7; D may match TRBD1 or TRBD2 (5 bases each). The germline gives CDR1 MNHEY, CDR2 SVGAGI. The CDR3 contains 13 residues. The ends were cut back, 6 bases at V and 7 bases at J, with 16 bases in the middle. The DNA of the CDR3 is TGTGCCAGCAGGAGGGACGGCGGTCGAGAGCAGTACTTC. Translation: CASRRDGGREQYF.

The chain couples TRBV18 to TRBJ2-1, with D perhaps matching TRBD2 (5 bases). With 3 bases removed from V and 8 bases from J, the gap between germline ends came to 14 bases. Germline CDR1 is KGHSH and CDR2 is LQKENI. This CDR3 spans 14 amino acids. CDR3 in DNA: TGTGCCAGCTCACCCCGGAGTCCGCGGGATGAGCAGTTCTTC. This translates into CASSPRSPRDEQFF.

V and J are TRBV29-1 and TRBJ1-1; 8 nucleotides align to TRBD1. Germline-derived CDR1 and CDR2 are SQVTM and ANQGSEA. Unmatched junction bases numbered 5, after V lost 8 bases and J lost 0 bases. This CDR3 contains 13 residues. The CDR3 loop is CSHRTGMNTEAFF. As DNA, the CDR3 is TGCAGCCATCGGACAGGGATGAACACTGAAGCTTTCTTT.

The gene calls are TRBV2 and TRBJ2-1; D unresolved. The germline gives CDR1 SNHLY, CDR2 FYNNEI. This CDR3 has 16 amino acids. Between the trimmed V and J ends, which lost 7 bases and 0 bases, there was a span of 16 bases. The CDR3 nucleotides read TGTGCCAGCATTAGGGTCTACTGGAGCTCCTACAATGAGCAGTTCTTC. Its protein is CASIRVYWSSYNEQFF.

This clone was observed a handful of times. The chain uses TRBV7-2 and TRBJ1-6; D may be TRBD1 (6 bases). V was pared by 5 bases and J by 5 bases, with 10 bases between. The CDR3 length is 14 residues. The germline gives CDR1 SGHTA, CDR2 FQGNSA. Written as DNA, the CDR3 is TGTGCCAGCAGCCTTACAGGGAATAATTCACCCCTCCACTTT. Its protein is CASSLTGNNSPLHF.

The CDR3 nucleotides are TGTGCCAGCAGTGAATCGGAGTGGATCAAAAACATTCAGTACTTC. Protein product: CASSESEWIKNIQYF. The rearrangement uses TRBV2 and TRBJ2-4, with D uncertain. The CDR3 runs 15 residues. Trimming took off 2 bases at V and 3 bases at J, with 11 bases between the two ends. The germline V gene encodes CDR1 SNHLY and CDR2 FYNNEI.

The chain has TRBV19 and TRBJ2-2; D perhaps matches TRBD2 (6 bases). CDR3 length: 16 residues. The V and J ends lost 10 bases and 6 bases respectively, with 24 bases between them. The V gene's germline CDR1 is LNHDA and CDR2 SQIVND (reference sequence). This CDR3 reads CAILSPASEYSGELFF. CDR3 bases: TGTGCCATCCTATCCCCGGCTAGCGAGTATTCCGGGGAGCTGTTTTTT.

This clone was observed a single time. The chain carries TRBV11-3 and TRBJ2-5, with 8 nucleotides matching TRBD2. This CDR3 contains 17 residues. Germline V lookup: CDR1 SGHNT, CDR2 YENEEA. Trimming at V came to 1 base and at J to 1 base, leaving 8 bases not matched to a gene. CDR3 residues: CASSLGLGLALQETQYF. DNA for the CDR3: TGTGCCAGCAGCTTAGGTCTCGGACTAGCCCTCCAAGAGACCCAGTACTTC.

The V call is TRBV4-1, the J call TRBJ2-7; tentatively, D is TRBD1 (5 bases). Germline V gene lookup returns CDR1 MGHRA and CDR2 YSYEKL. This CDR3 is built from 15 residues. Trimming left V 1 base short and J 3 bases short, with 13 bases between. CDR3 bases: TGCGCCAGCAGCCAAGCTCAGGGTTTAAGCTACGAGCAGTACTTC. Translating gives CASSQAQGLSYEQYF.

The chain uses TRBV29-1 and TRBJ2-6; D ambiguous. Per germline, CDR1 SQVTM and CDR2 ANQGSEA. This CDR3 region has 15 residues. Trimming shortened V by 2 bases and J by 0 bases, and 8 bases separated the two germline ends. Here the CDR3 reads CSVELARSGANVLTF. CDR3 DNA: TGCAGCGTTGAACTGGCCCGCTCTGGGGCCAACGTCCTGACTTTC. The full variable domain, completed using reference TRBV29-1 and TRBJ2-6, is SAVISQKPSRDICQRGTSLTIQCQVDSQVTMMFWYRQQPGQSLTLIATANQGSEATYESGFVIDKFPISRPNLTFSTLTVSNMSPEDSSIYLCSVELARSGANVLTFGAGSRLTVL.

The chain recombines TRBV9 with TRBJ2-1; maybe TRBD2 (6 bases). Trimming took 0 bases from V and 2 from J, leaving 6 bases between them. The CDR3 sequence is 14 residues long. Germline V CDR1 and CDR2: SGDLS, YYNGEE. CDR3 sequence (DNA): TGTGCCAGCAGCGTAGCGGGGGCCTACAATGAGCAGTTCTTC. Translation: CASSVAGAYNEQFF.

The chain recombines TRBV15 with TRBJ2-5; D possibly corresponds to TRBD1 (6 bases). The V end lost 0 bases, the J end lost 4 bases, and 21 bases lay between the germline ends. Germline lookup yields CDR1 LNHNV and CDR2 YYDKDF (reference sequence). The length of the CDR3 is 18 residues. As DNA, the CDR3 is TGTGCCACCAGCAGAGATCACAGGGTCATAGGTTCTGGAGAGACCCAGTACTTC. It yields the protein CATSRDHRVIGSGETQYF.

The rearrangement uses TRBV4-2 and TRBJ2-3; perhaps TRBD2 as D (6 bases). V was cut by 4 bases and J by 2 bases, with 16 bases left in between. Germline-derived CDR1 and CDR2 are LGHNA and YNFKEQ. The length of the CDR3 is 16 residues. CDR3 amino acids: CASSLQQRDFTDTQYF. For the CDR3, the DNA is TGTGCCAGCAGCCTCCAACAAAGGGACTTCACAGATACGCAGTATTTT.

This clone was counted between two and nine times. The V call is TRBV7-8, the J call TRBJ2-1, with D unresolved. This CDR3 spans 15 amino acids. The V end lost 4 bases, the J end lost 7 bases, and 17 bases lay between the germline ends. From germline, CDR1 is SGHVS and CDR2 FQNEAQ. The CDR3 DNA reads TGTGCCAGCAGCTCCCCGGGCCCTGCGAGGAATGAGCAGTTCTTC. Encoded protein: CASSSPGPARNEQFF. The full variable domain, in which reference TRBV7-8 and TRBJ2-1 provide the parts outside the CDR3, is GAGVSQSPRYKVAKRGQDVALRCDPISGHVSLFWYQQALGQGPEFLTYFQNEAQLDKSGLPSDRFFAERPEGSVSTLKIQRTQQEDSAVYLCASSSPGPARNEQFFGPGTRLTVL.

This clone has a handful of counts. The chain links TRBV29-1 to TRBJ2-4; 9 bases fit TRBD1. CDR1 is SQVTM, CDR2 ANQGSEA, per germline. This CDR3 is built from 15 residues. Trimming cost V 6 bases and J 1 base; bases outside gene matches: 7. CDR3 sequence (DNA): TGCAGCGTCGCAACAGGGGGCCGGGCCAAAAACATTCAGTACTTC. Translating gives CSVATGGRAKNIQYF. The full variable domain, with the rest looked up from reference TRBV29-1 and TRBJ2-4, is SAVISQKPSRDICQRGTSLTIQCQVDSQVTMMFWYRQQPGQSLTLIATANQGSEATYESGFVIDKFPISRPNLTFSTLTVSNMSPEDSSIYLCSVATGGRAKNIQYFGAGTRLSVL.

This clone was detected a few times. The gene calls are TRBV4-3 and TRBJ2-5; tentatively, D is TRBD1 or TRBD2 (6 bases each). Germline CDR1 is LGHNA and CDR2 is YSLEER. This CDR3 is built from 15 residues. The V gene lost 1 base and the J gene lost 5 bases, with 14 bases spanning the gap. Written as DNA, the CDR3 is TGCGCCAGCAGCCAAGTTTGGGGGGCGATGGAGACCCAGTACTTC. This gives the protein CASSQVWGAMETQYF.

The chain carries TRBV18 and TRBJ2-6; D remains ambiguous. Germline CDR1 reads KGHSH; CDR2 reads LQKENI. The CDR3 extends over 14 amino acids. Between the trimmed V and J ends, which lost 2 bases and 2 bases, there was a span of 4 bases. The CDR3 spells CASSPATGANVLTF. The CDR3 DNA reads TGTGCCAGCTCACCAGCAACTGGGGCCAACGTCCTGACTTTC. Using reference TRBV18 and TRBJ2-6 for the parts outside the CDR3, the full variable domain is NAGVMQNPRHLVRRRGQEARLRCSPMKGHSHVYWYRQLPEEGLKFMVYLQKENIIDESGMPKERFSAEFPKEGPSILRIQQVVRGDSAAYFCASSPATGANVLTFGAGSRLTVL.

The sample holds many counts of this clone. The chain joins TRBV30 to TRBJ2-5, with D maybe TRBD2 (5 bases). V was pared by 2 bases and J by 7 bases, with 14 bases between. The CDR3 covers 13 residues. The germline CDR1 and CDR2 sequences are GTSNPN and SVGIG (reference sequence). CDR3 in DNA: TGTGCCTGGAGTTTGGCAGCGGTTCGGACCCAGTACTTC. Its protein is CAWSLAAVRTQYF.